This T cell receptor (beta chain) was observed in a study of CD8 T cells in ankylosing spondylitis. Of note for this clonotype: Its matching antigen is unknown.

With molecular barcodes, quantitative 5'-RACE was used to make the TCR beta libraries. In TCRdb, the 5' RACE reads were re-called with MiXCR into one record per CDR3 protein. Of about 540,000 distinct CDR3 sequences listed, 9.5% to 15% are singletons. General study findings and limits: Some of these motif variants have turned up before, in reports on reactive arthritis synovial fluid and blood. Relatively rare in peripheral blood, disease-linked clones were also CD8+. Apparently characteristic of ankylosing spondylitis blood was a TCR beta motif (about 8 highly homologous variants). The study looked at matched synovial fluid samples from ankylosing spondylitis patients. Disease-linked clones were reported to be significantly enriched there.

The source of this sequence is a male donor with ankylosing spondylitis. The specimen was blood, either unsorted or a sorted T cell fraction (not recorded which).

In DNA form, the CDR3 reads TGTGCCAGCAGTCCGGGACAGGGGGCTCACAATGAGCAGTTCTTC. Translated: CASSPGQGAHNEQFF. This chain links TRBV6-2 or TRBV6-3 with TRBJ2-1; 12 bases match TRBD1. CDR1 is MNHEY and CDR2 is SVGEGT in the germline V gene. The CDR3 is made up of 15 amino acids. Trimming took 5 bases from V and 5 from J; bases not matched to a gene: 4.